A selection of T cell receptor beta chains follows, all from one sample in a study of T cell responses to AZD1222 COVID-19 vaccine. TCRdb's copy holds only in-frame clones and misses some; the assay was immunoSEQ multiplex PCR. The sample lists roughly 84,000 clones, about 83% occurring once. The sequenced sample was peripheral blood, obtained 28 days after the second AZD1222 dose. Receptors originate from an adult who received the AZD1222 COVID-19 vaccine. The CDR3 runs from the conserved cysteine through the conserved F or W. D genes are given only for firm matches. The size of a clone is reported for some rows only, either as once, few or many, or as a class for expanded clones.

v_gene	j_gene	d_gene	abundance	CDR3nt	CDR3aa
TRBV4-3	TRBJ1-3	-	-	TGCGCCAGCAGCCAAGGCGGGGGGACAACAAACACCATATATTTT	CASSQGGGTTNTIYF
TRBV7-2	TRBJ2-1	TRBD2	-	TGTGCCAGCAGCGGAAGACTAGCGGGGGGGAGCTCCTACAATGAGCAGTTCTTC	CASSGRLAGGSSYNEQFF
TRBV6-4	TRBJ2-3	-	-	TGTGCCGGCCACGCTCCCTTGGTTATTAGCACAGATACGCAGTATTTT	CAGHAPLVISTDTQYF
TRBV2	TRBJ2-1	-	few	TGTGCCAGCAGCCAGGCTGAAACGTACAATGAGCAGTTCTTC	CASSQAETYNEQFF
TRBV7-6	TRBJ1-2	-	few	TGTGCCAGCACCAGAGCTGGGGGTGAAGGGGGTGGCTACACCTTC	CASTRAGGEGGGYTF
TRBV5-6	TRBJ1-5	-	-	TGTGCCAGCAGCTTAGGGTGGCAAGGGGCCGAGCAGCCCCAGCATTTT	CASSLGWQGAEQPQHF
TRBV7-9	TRBJ1-1	-	-	TGTGCCAGCAGCTTTCCGGGTTCGAACACTGAAGCTTTCTTT	CASSFPGSNTEAFF
TRBV6-5	TRBJ2-7	-	-	TGTGCCAGCAGGTCCGGCCAAACCTACGAGCAGTACTTC	CASRSGQTYEQYF
TRBV28	TRBJ1-5	-	-	TGTGCCAGCAGTTTATGGTCTCGAGGGGTCCAGCCCCAGCATTTT	CASSLWSRGVQPQHF
TRBV19	TRBJ1-5	-	-	TGTGCCAGTAGACACCGGGACTTGGGTCAGCCCCAGCATTTT	CASRHRDLGQPQHF
TRBV5-1	TRBJ2-5	TRBD2	-	TGCGCCAGCACGCGGGGGGGCCAAGAGACCCAGTACTTC	CASTRGGQETQYF
TRBV6-1	TRBJ1-4	-	once	TGTGCCAGCAGTGGGTGGGGGCAGGGCCCCTCCAAGGGAGAAAAACTGTTTTTT	CASSGWGQGPSKGEKLFF
TRBV5-1	TRBJ2-7	TRBD1	-	TGCGCCAGCAGCTTGGGGGACAGCTCCTACGAGCAGTACTTC	CASSLGDSSYEQYF
TRBV24-1	TRBJ2-1	-	few	TGTGCCACCAGTGACCCTCGGGGAGGGGGACACAATGAGCAGTTCTTC	CATSDPRGGGHNEQFF
TRBV12-5	TRBJ2-7	TRBD2	-	TGTGCTAGTGCCCGGACTAGCGTCGAGCAGTACTTC	CASARTSVEQYF
TRBV10-3	TRBJ1-5	TRBD1	-	TGTGCCATCAGGAGCGGGACAGGGGGTCAGCCCCAGCATTTT	CAIRSGTGGQPQHF
TRBV10-3	TRBJ2-5	-	-	TGTGCCATCAGCCGGGACGGACAAGAGACCCAGTACTTC	CAISRDGQETQYF
TRBV7-9	TRBJ2-1	TRBD2	-	TGTGCCAGCAGCTTGGGACTAGCCTACAATGAGCAGTTCTTC	CASSLGLAYNEQFF
TRBV7-2	TRBJ2-5	TRBD1	-	TGTGCCAGCAGCTCACGGACAGGGGTACAGACCCAGTACTTC	CASSSRTGVQTQYF
TRBV9	TRBJ1-5	TRBD1	-	TGTGCCAGCACATTGGGAAGGCTGGGGACAGGGTTCGGACAGCCCCAGCATTTT	CASTLGRLGTGFGQPQHF
TRBV6-4	TRBJ2-7	-	-	TGTGCCAGCAGTGAGGGATCCTCCTACGAGCAGTACTTC	CASSEGSSYEQYF
TRBV19	TRBJ2-7	TRBD2	-	TGTGCCAGTAGTATATTAGCGGGCCACATGGAGCAGTACTTC	CASSILAGHMEQYF
TRBV7-2	TRBJ2-3	-	-	TGTGCCAGCAGCTTCGGAGGGGGGGGTGCAGATACGCAGTATTTT	CASSFGGGGADTQYF
TRBV7-3	TRBJ2-3	TRBD1	once	TGTGCCAGCAGTAGCGGACAGGGGGCGGGAGATACGCAGTATTTT	CASSSGQGAGDTQYF
TRBV4-3	TRBJ2-1	TRBD2	-	TGCGCCAGCAGCCAAAGACTAGCGGGGGAGATCTACAATGAGCAGTTCTTC	CASSQRLAGEIYNEQFF
TRBV13	TRBJ1-6	-	-	TGTGCCAGCAGCCAGGGGTATAGGGATTCACCCCTCCACTTT	CASSQGYRDSPLHF
TRBV9	TRBJ2-5	-	-	TGTGCCAGCAGCGCCTTCCAAGAGACCCAGTACTTC	CASSAFQETQYF
TRBV7-2	TRBJ1-6	-	-	TGTGCCAGCAGCTTTTCACATATCGATTCACCCCTCCACTTT	CASSFSHIDSPLHF
TRBV5-5	TRBJ1-5	-	-	TGTGCCAGCAGCCCTGGGGTCCCAGGGCTACACCAGGGGAGCAATCAGCCCCAGCATTTT	CASSPGVPGLHQGSNQPQHF